This paragraph covers one TCR beta chain sequence. In germline, CDR1 is SGHTA, CDR2 FQGTGA. The V and J ends lost 3 bases and 1 base respectively, with 7 bases between them. The CDR3 is 13 residues long. A PCR-confirmed or clinician-diagnosed COVID-19 case had contacted exposed participants within 2 weeks of entry. This entry belongs to a study of blood T cell repertoires in COVID-19. Overall study: Whether acute or convalescent, the COVID-19 samples came from the United States, Italy and Spain.

In the authors' methods: Reference gene primer amplification gave estimated nucleated cell counts. TCRdb's table, derived via immunoSEQ multiplex PCR, lists solely in-frame clones and lacks some. The DNA gave D and trimming, while V, J and clone size come from that table. The sample includes about 260,000 clones, 80% to 90% of them seen just once. Specimen: PBMCs or T cells enriched from blood (not recorded which). The TCR comes from a man over 45 who had been exposed to COVID-19. The chain joins TRBV7-3 to TRBJ2-7, with D maybe TRBD2 (5 bases). The CDR3 region has the DNA TGTGCCAGCAGCTTGTCGGGGTCCTACGAGCAGTACTTC. Amino acid sequence: CASSLSGSYEQYF.